The clone carrying this TCR beta chain came up once. The data were produced by immunoSEQ multiplex PCR, yet TCRdb's version contains in-frame clones alone and is incomplete. The repertoire holds tens of thousands of clones, with 90% as singletons. The data were obtained in a study of blood T cell repertoires in COVID-19. The V and J ends lost 4 bases and 2 bases, in that order; junction bases with no gene match: 7. Germline CDR1 reads SGHDT; CDR2 reads YYEEEE. The CDR3 covers 16 residues. What was sequenced was peripheral blood. The V and J genes are TRBV5-6 and TRBJ1-1; TRBD1 agrees at 11 bases. The sequence was obtained from a man aged 55 to 70 with active or convalescent COVID-19. The CDR3 protein is CASSRRDRGINTEAFF. The CDR3 coding sequence is TGTGCCAGCAGCCGTCGGGACAGGGGGATCAACACTGAAGCTTTCTTT.